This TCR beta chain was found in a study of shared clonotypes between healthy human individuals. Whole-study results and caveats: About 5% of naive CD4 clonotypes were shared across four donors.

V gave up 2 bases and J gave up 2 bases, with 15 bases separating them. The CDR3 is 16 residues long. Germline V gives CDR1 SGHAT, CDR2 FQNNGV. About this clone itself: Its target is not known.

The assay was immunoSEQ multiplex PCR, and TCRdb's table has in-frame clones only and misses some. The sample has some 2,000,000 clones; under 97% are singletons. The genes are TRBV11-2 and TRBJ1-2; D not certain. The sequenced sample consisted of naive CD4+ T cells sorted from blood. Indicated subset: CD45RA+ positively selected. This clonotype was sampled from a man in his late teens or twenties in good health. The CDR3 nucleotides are TGTGCCAGCAGCTTATACATCGTGGGCGGGAACTATGGCTACACCTTC. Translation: CASSLYIVGGNYGYTF.